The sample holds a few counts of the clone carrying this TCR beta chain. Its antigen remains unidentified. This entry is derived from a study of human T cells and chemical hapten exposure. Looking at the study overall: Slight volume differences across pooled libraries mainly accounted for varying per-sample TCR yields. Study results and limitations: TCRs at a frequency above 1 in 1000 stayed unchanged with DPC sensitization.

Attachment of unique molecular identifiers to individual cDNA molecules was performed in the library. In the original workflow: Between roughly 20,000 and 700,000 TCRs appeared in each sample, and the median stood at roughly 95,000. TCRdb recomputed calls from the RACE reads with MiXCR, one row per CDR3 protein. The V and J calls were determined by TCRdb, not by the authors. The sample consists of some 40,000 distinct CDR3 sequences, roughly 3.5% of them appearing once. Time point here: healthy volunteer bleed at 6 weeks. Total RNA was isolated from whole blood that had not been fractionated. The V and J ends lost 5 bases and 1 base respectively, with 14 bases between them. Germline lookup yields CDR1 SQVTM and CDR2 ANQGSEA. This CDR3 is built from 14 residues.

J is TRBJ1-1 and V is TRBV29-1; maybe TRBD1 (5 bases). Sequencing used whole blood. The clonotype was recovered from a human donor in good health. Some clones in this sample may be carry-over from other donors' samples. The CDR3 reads CSVHGGTSNTEAFF. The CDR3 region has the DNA TGCAGCGTTCACGGGGGAACCTCGAACACTGAAGCTTTCTTT. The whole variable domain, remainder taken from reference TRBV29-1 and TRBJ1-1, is SAVISQKPSRDICQRGTSLTIQCQVDSQVTMMFWYRQQPGQSLTLIATANQGSEATYESGFVIDKFPISRPNLTFSTLTVSNMSPEDSSIYLCSVHGGTSNTEAFFGQGTRLTVV.